A single sample gave rise to the 6 T cell receptor beta chains below, sequenced in a study of OX40 agonist ivuxolimab in advanced cancers. Assay: immunoSEQ multiplex PCR; the TCRdb copy retains only in-frame clones and omits some. The table lists 57,000 or so clones, about 90% of them singletons. Specimen: CD4+ or CD8+ T cells sorted from blood, collected in a trial of the OX40 agonist ivuxolimab. These receptors all come from an adult with an advanced solid tumor such as melanoma, head and neck, liver or kidney cancer.

The chain joins TRBV18 to TRBJ2-5; the D gene is possibly TRBD2 (6 bases). V was cut by 1 base and J by 5 bases, with 11 bases left in between. The CDR3 sequence is 14 residues long. Germline CDR1 KGHSH, CDR2 LQKENI. The CDR3 sequence: CASSPRGGYETQYF. The CDR3 DNA follows: TGTGCCAGCTCACCACGTGGAGGGTATGAGACCCAGTACTTC. Full variable domain (remainder filled in from reference TRBV18 and TRBJ2-5): NAGVMQNPRHLVRRRGQEARLRCSPMKGHSHVYWYRQLPEEGLKFMVYLQKENIIDESGMPKERFSAEFPKEGPSILRIQQVVRGDSAAYFCASSPRGGYETQYFGPGTRLLVL.

This chain uses TRBV28 with TRBJ2-5; TRBD1 is a possible D gene (5 bases). The J call is doubtful: the DNA matches TRBJ2-7 better. This CDR3 has 14 residues. Germline CDR1 MDHEN, CDR2 SYDVKM. Written as DNA, the CDR3 is TGTGCCAGCAGTTTCAACCAGGGTTCGTACGAGCAGTACTTC. The encoded protein is CASSFNQGSYEQYF.

J is TRBJ2-1 and V is TRBV19, with TRBD2 as a possible D gene (6 bases). The V end was cut by 6 bases, the J end by 1 base, with 16 bases between. There are 16 residues in the CDR3. The germline V gene encodes CDR1 LNHDA and CDR2 SQIVND (reference sequence). CDR3 sequence reads: CASRRSSGPSYNEQFF. The DNA for the CDR3 is TGTGCCAGTAGACGAAGCAGCGGGCCTTCCTACAATGAGCAGTTCTTC.

The V gene is TRBV19, the J gene TRBJ1-1, with D possibly matching TRBD1 (5 bases). The CDR3 is made up of 14 amino acids. Germline lookup yields CDR1 LNHDA and CDR2 SQIVND (reference sequence). Here the CDR3 DNA reads TGTGCTACTACGCGGGGCTTTTGGAACACTGAAGCTTTCTTT. As protein: CATTRGFWNTEAFF.

The rearrangement uses TRBV7-2 and TRBJ2-1, with 7 bases identical to TRBD2. The germline V gene has CDR1 SGHTA and CDR2 FQGNSA. V shed 5 bases, J shed 6 bases, and the junction held 10 bases outside the gene matches. The CDR3 totals 15 residues. CDR3 loop: CASSPRTREPNEQFF. DNA of the CDR3: TGTGCCAGCAGCCCACGGACTAGGGAGCCCAATGAGCAGTTCTTC.

The J gene is TRBJ2-6, the V gene TRBV4-3; D unresolved. The V gene lost 4 bases and the J gene lost 4 bases, with 5 bases spanning the gap. The CDR3 extends over 13 amino acids. CDR1 is LGHNA, CDR2 YSLEER, per germline. This CDR3 reads CASSLLGANVLTF. The CDR3 nucleotides are TGCGCCAGCAGCCTCCTGGGGGCCAACGTCCTGACTTTC.